The 29 T cell receptor beta chains given below trace back to one sample, sequenced in a study of T cells in Graves' hyperthyroidism and ophthalmopathy. TCR beta CDR3 regions were amplified from RNA. The HTBI primer set served for first-round RT-PCR of the TCR CDR3. A single record per CDR3 protein comes from TCRdb applying MiXCR to the multiplex PCR reads. The table records around 600,000 distinct CDR3 sequences, roughly 15% of them present only once. Material for sequencing was blood. These receptors were collected from a woman aged 45-65 years with Graves' ophthalmopathy.

V usage is TRBV5-5 and J usage is TRBJ1-2; 10 bases line up with TRBD1. V lost 0 bases, J lost 7 bases, and 6 bases stayed unmatched. The CDR3 spans 15 residues. Germline assignment: CDR1 SGHKS and CDR2 YYEKEE (reference sequence). The DNA of the CDR3 is TGTGCCAGCAGCTTGGGTATTGGACAGGGGGTTGGCTACACCTTC. Translated, it gives CASSLGIGQGVGYTF.

This clonotype was detected ten times or more. At one end the junction does not follow the germline gene, possibly because of a read error. The CDR3 reads CASRHTGPSNNEQFF. The CDR3 DNA follows: TGCGCCAGCAGACACACAGGGCCCTCCAACAATGAGCAGTTCTTC. This chain links TRBV5-1 with TRBJ2-1, with a tentative D call TRBD1 (6 bases). This CDR3 contains 15 residues. Germline assignment: CDR1 SGHRS and CDR2 YFSETQ.

This clonotype was counted a few times. V usage is TRBV15 and J usage is TRBJ2-5; the match to TRBD2 covers 12 bases. Per germline, CDR1 LNHNV and CDR2 YYDKDF (reference sequence). CDR3 length equals 15 residues. V lost 7 bases, J lost 5 bases, and 8 bases stayed unmatched. The CDR3 here is CATKAASGRVETQYF. CDR3 nucleotides: TGTGCCACCAAAGCGGCTAGCGGGAGGGTGGAGACCCAGTACTTC.

This clonotype has just a few counts. The V gene is TRBV9, the J gene TRBJ1-1; 9 positions agree with TRBD1. The CDR3 loop spans 17 amino acids. Germline lookup yields CDR1 SGDLS and CDR2 YYNGEE. J lost 1 base, V lost 3 bases, and 10 bases had no gene match. DNA for the CDR3: TGTGCCAGCAGCGAACTGCCCCGGACAGGGGCGAACACTGAAGCTTTCTTT. It encodes CASSELPRTGANTEAFF.

A few counts support this clonotype. The chain recombines TRBV29-1 with TRBJ1-4; D uncertain. The V gene lost 3 bases and the J gene lost 8 bases, with 7 bases spanning the gap. CDR3 length: 11 residues. Germline V gives CDR1 SQVTM, CDR2 ANQGSEA. The CDR3 coding sequence is TGCAGCGTTGAGGGCGTGGAAAAACTGTTTTTT. Translated: CSVEGVEKLFF.

This clonotype was counted ten times or more. The chain joins TRBV3-1 to TRBJ2-3; 7 bases align to TRBD1. The CDR3 totals 16 residues. In germline, CDR1 is LGHDT, CDR2 YNNKEL (reference sequence). V shed 3 bases and J 2 bases; nucleotides not matched to a gene: 8. CDR3 coding DNA: TGTGCCAGCAGCCATTACAGGGGTGCGGTCACAGATACGCAGTATTTT. As protein: CASSHYRGAVTDTQYF.

The gene calls are TRBV11-2 and TRBJ2-3; 10 positions agree with TRBD1. The CDR3 extends over 15 amino acids. From germline, CDR1 is SGHAT and CDR2 FQNNGV. The junction had 7 bases not matched to a gene; V was cut back by 6 bases and J by 4 bases. CDR3 in amino acids: CASSHTGTGADTQYF. The CDR3 DNA sequence: TGTGCCAGCAGTCATACCGGGACAGGGGCAGATACGCAGTATTTT.

This clonotype showed up many times. This chain links TRBV2 with TRBJ1-5, with D possibly being TRBD1 (5 bases). The CDR3 contains 13 residues. Per germline, CDR1 SNHLY and CDR2 FYNNEI. V shed 3 bases and J shed 7 bases, with 10 bases lying between them. The CDR3 reads CASSDGAGQPQHF. CDR3 bases: TGTGCCAGCAGTGATGGGGCAGGGCAGCCCCAGCATTTT.

This clonotype was seen ten or more times. This chain uses TRBV7-2 with TRBJ2-7, with D tentatively TRBD1 (6 bases). The CDR3 is 14 amino acids. V lost 1 base to trimming and J lost 3 bases, with 10 bases between them. In germline, CDR1 is SGHTA, CDR2 FQGNSA. The CDR3 bases are TGTGCCAGCAGCTTAGGACAGGCTAACTACGAGCAGTACTTC. Translation: CASSLGQANYEQYF.

This clonotype occurred many times. This chain links TRBV18 with TRBJ2-1; tentative D call: TRBD1 (6 bases). The CDR3 has 14 amino acids. V was clipped by 5 bases and J by 3 bases, with 11 bases between them. CDR1 and CDR2 from the germline V gene are KGHSH and LQKENI. CDR3 DNA sequence: TGTGCCAGCTCAACTACACAGGGCTACAATGAGCAGTTCTTC. It codes for CASSTTQGYNEQFF.

This clonotype occurred many times. The chain has TRBV5-1 and TRBJ2-1; D unresolved. Per the germline V gene, CDR1 is SGHRS and CDR2 is YFSETQ. Between the trimmed V and J ends, which lost 0 bases and 4 bases, there was a span of 17 bases. The CDR3 spans 17 residues. CDR3 protein: CASSLAGAAVSYNEQFF. The CDR3 DNA reads as TGCGCCAGCAGCTTGGCGGGTGCGGCGGTCTCATACAATGAGCAGTTCTTC.

This clonotype was found a few times. The chain couples TRBV6-1 to TRBJ1-2; D not certain. V lost 7 bases and J 8 bases, leaving 14 bases between the germline ends. Germline-derived CDR1 and CDR2 are MNHNS and SASEGT. The CDR3 consists of 12 residues. The CDR3 DNA follows: TGTGCCAGCATGGGAAGAATGGCGGGCTACACCTTC. It codes for CASMGRMAGYTF.

This clonotype showed up many times. The rearrangement joins TRBV14 to TRBJ1-1; D uncertain. CDR3 length equals 13 residues. Trimming shortened V by 0 bases and J by 7 bases, and 9 bases separated the two germline ends. Looked up from germline, CDR1 is SGHDN and CDR2 is FVKESK. CDR3 amino acids: CASSQDRKSEAFF. The CDR3 DNA is TGTGCCAGCAGCCAAGATAGGAAAAGTGAAGCTTTCTTT.

This clonotype was detected only a few times. The gene calls are TRBV27 and TRBJ2-3; D not certain. Trimming stripped 4 bases from V and 5 bases from J, with 10 bases between. This CDR3 has 13 residues. The germline V gene encodes CDR1 MNHEY and CDR2 SMNVEV (reference sequence). The CDR3 nucleotides are TGTGCCAGCAGTTATTTCAGACAAGATACGCAGTATTTT. This encodes CASSYFRQDTQYF.

This clonotype has ten or more counts. V is TRBV29-1 and J is TRBJ1-1; D remains unclear. Germline CDR1 SQVTM, CDR2 ANQGSEA. The V gene lost 5 bases and the J gene lost 4 bases, with 11 bases spanning the gap. The CDR3 sequence is 12 residues long. CDR3: CSVHFEGTEAFF. CDR3 sequence (DNA): TGCAGCGTTCATTTCGAGGGCACTGAAGCTTTCTTT. Complete variable domain (other parts from reference TRBV29-1 and TRBJ1-1): SAVISQKPSRDICQRGTSLTIQCQVDSQVTMMFWYRQQPGQSLTLIATANQGSEATYESGFVIDKFPISRPNLTFSTLTVSNMSPEDSSIYLCSVHFEGTEAFFGQGTRLTVV.

This clonotype appeared many times. The chain uses TRBV11-3 and TRBJ2-2, with D perhaps TRBD1 (5 bases). Germline V gene lookup returns CDR1 SGHNT and CDR2 YENEEA. With 3 bases removed from V and 4 bases from J, the gap between germline ends came to 15 bases. The CDR3 has 16 residues. CDR3 coding DNA: TGTGCCAGCAGCTTTGTAACAGGATGGGGCACCGGGGAGCTGTTTTTT. This sequence encodes CASSFVTGWGTGELFF.

The rearrangement uses TRBV14 and TRBJ2-2, with D hard to call. The CDR3 has 14 residues. V lost 0 bases to trimming and J lost 4 bases, with 6 bases between them. From germline, CDR1 is SGHDN and CDR2 FVKESK. This chain's CDR3 is CASSQDWATGELFF. The CDR3 DNA follows: TGTGCCAGCAGCCAAGATTGGGCCACCGGGGAGCTGTTTTTT.

This clonotype was counted at least ten times. The genes are TRBV2 and TRBJ2-5, with TRBD1 identical over 9 bases. Germline-derived CDR1 and CDR2 are SNHLY and FYNNEI. CDR3 size: 14 residues. The ends lost 3 bases at V and 5 bases at J; junction bases unmatched: 4. CDR3 nucleotides: TGTGCCAGCAGTGAGACAGGGGGAAGGGAGACCCAGTACTTC. Protein sequence: CASSETGGRETQYF.

This clonotype was counted many times. The chain uses TRBV18 and TRBJ1-4, with 8 bases aligning to TRBD1. Unmatched junction bases numbered 2, after V lost 4 bases and J lost 4 bases. CDR1 is KGHSH and CDR2 is LQKENI in the germline V gene. This CDR3 is 14 amino acids long. CDR3 residues: CASSRQGINEKLFF. For the CDR3, the DNA is TGTGCCAGCTCACGACAGGGGATTAATGAAAAACTGTTTTTT.

This clonotype was detected many times. The gene calls are TRBV20-1 and TRBJ1-1; 9 nucleotides match TRBD1. The CDR3 totals 14 residues. CDR1 DFQATT and CDR2 SNEGSKA come from the germline V gene (reference sequence). J was trimmed by 4 bases and V by 5 bases; bases with no gene match: 8. This CDR3 reads CSAPGQGSGTEAFF. CDR3 coding DNA: TGCAGTGCTCCGGGACAGGGAAGTGGCACTGAAGCTTTCTTT.

This clonotype has only a few counts. J is TRBJ2-1 and V is TRBV4-3; D is ambiguous. Germline CDR1 and CDR2: LGHNA and YSLEER. Trimming removed 0 bases from V and 0 bases from J, with 9 bases in between. CDR3 length: 16 residues. CDR3 region: CASSQDEDDSYNEQFF. CDR3 nucleotide sequence: TGCGCCAGCAGCCAAGATGAGGACGACTCCTACAATGAGCAGTTCTTC.

The CDR3 is CASSYSTRGNTQYF. The CDR3 DNA is TGTGCCAGCAGTTACTCAACCAGGGGAAATACGCAGTATTTT. The chain couples TRBV6-2 or TRBV6-3 to TRBJ2-3; possible D gene TRBD1, 6 bases. This CDR3 is built from 14 residues. Germline CDR1 is MNHEY and CDR2 is SVGEGT. The ends were cut back, 0 bases at V and 7 bases at J, with 11 bases in the middle.

This clonotype was counted at least ten times. The CDR3: CASSLLAGASNNEQFF. The CDR3 DNA reads TGTGCCAGCAGTTTACTAGCGGGAGCCTCTAACAATGAGCAGTTCTTC. The J gene is TRBJ2-1, the V gene TRBV12-3 or TRBV12-4; TRBD2 aligns across 10 bases. The CDR3 consists of 16 residues. The junction had 6 bases not matched to a gene; V was cut back by 2 bases and J by 5 bases.

In this sample, this clonotype turned up many times. J is TRBJ2-5 and V is TRBV12-3 or TRBV12-4; 11 bases fit TRBD2. This CDR3 region has 19 residues. V gave up 5 bases and J gave up 0 bases; unmatched junction bases: 14. The chain's CDR3 is CASSNLGTSGWGYQETQYF. The CDR3 nucleotides are TGTGCCAGCAGTAACCTCGGGACTAGCGGTTGGGGGTACCAAGAGACCCAGTACTTC.

This clonotype was detected ten times or more. The J gene is TRBJ2-7, the V gene TRBV20-1, with TRBD1 matching over 9 bases. V lost 3 bases and J lost 6; bases outside the gene matches: 12. From germline, CDR1 is DFQATT and CDR2 SNEGSKA (reference sequence). The CDR3 has 15 residues. Here the CDR3 DNA reads TGCAGTGCTAGCGAAAGACAGGGGGGGACTCTCGAGCAGTACTTC. Translating gives CSASERQGGTLEQYF.

In its sample, this clonotype was seen many times. This chain links TRBV5-1 with TRBJ2-1; D unresolved. Trimming removed 0 bases from V and 2 bases from J, with 9 bases in between. The CDR3 sequence is 15 residues long. The germline CDR1 and CDR2 sequences are SGHRS and YFSETQ. CDR3 region: CASSLDRVPYNEQFF. The CDR3 DNA reads TGCGCCAGCAGCTTGGATCGTGTTCCCTACAATGAGCAGTTCTTC.

This clonotype turned up a few times. The rearrangement uses TRBV27 and TRBJ1-2; 9 bases are a match to TRBD1. The CDR3 has 14 residues. J was trimmed by 3 bases and V by 5 bases; bases with no gene match: 4. Germline-derived CDR1 and CDR2 are MNHEY and SMNVEV (reference sequence). This CDR3 is CASSTGTGYYGYTF. For the CDR3, the DNA is TGTGCCAGCAGTACCGGGACAGGGTACTATGGCTACACCTTC.

This clonotype was detected only a few times. The chain has TRBV5-4 and TRBJ2-1; D remains ambiguous. The length of the CDR3 is 12 residues. Germline V gene sequence: CDR1 SGHNT, CDR2 YYREEE (reference sequence). Trimming pared 0 bases from V and 9 bases from J, leaving 7 bases between. The CDR3 spells CASSLVGSEQFF. The CDR3 region has the DNA TGTGCCAGCAGCTTGGTAGGATCTGAGCAGTTCTTC.

The sample holds many counts of this clonotype. The V and J genes are TRBV12-3 or TRBV12-4 and TRBJ2-7; 11 bases map to TRBD2. There are 14 residues in the CDR3. Trimming at V came to 6 bases and at J to 1 base, leaving 2 bases not matched to a gene. CDR3 in DNA: TGTGCCAGCAGACTAGCGGGAGCTTCCTACGAGCAGTACTTC. Translation: CASRLAGASYEQYF.